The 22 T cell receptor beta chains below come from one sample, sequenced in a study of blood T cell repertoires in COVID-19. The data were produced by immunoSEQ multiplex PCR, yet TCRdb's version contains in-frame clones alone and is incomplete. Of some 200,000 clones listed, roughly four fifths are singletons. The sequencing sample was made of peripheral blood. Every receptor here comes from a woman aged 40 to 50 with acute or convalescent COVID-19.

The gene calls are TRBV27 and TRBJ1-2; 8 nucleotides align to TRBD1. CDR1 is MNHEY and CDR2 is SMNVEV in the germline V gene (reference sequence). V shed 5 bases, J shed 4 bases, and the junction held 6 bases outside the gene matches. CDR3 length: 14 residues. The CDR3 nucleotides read TGTGCCAGCAGTCCCTTGGACAGGGCCTATGGCTACACCTTC. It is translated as CASSPLDRAYGYTF.

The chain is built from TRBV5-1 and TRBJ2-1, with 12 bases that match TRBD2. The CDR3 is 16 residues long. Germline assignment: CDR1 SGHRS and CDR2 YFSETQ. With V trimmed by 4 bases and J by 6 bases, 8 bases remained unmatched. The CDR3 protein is CASSRAGLAGFNEQFF. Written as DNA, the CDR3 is TGCGCCAGCAGCCGAGCCGGACTAGCGGGATTCAATGAGCAGTTCTTC.

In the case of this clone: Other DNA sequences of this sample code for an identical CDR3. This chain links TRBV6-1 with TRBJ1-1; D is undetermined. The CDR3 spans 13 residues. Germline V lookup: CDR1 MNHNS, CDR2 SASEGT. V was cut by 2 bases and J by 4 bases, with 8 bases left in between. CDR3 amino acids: CASSERGFTEAFF. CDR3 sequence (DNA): TGTGCCAGCAGTGAACGCGGGTTCACTGAAGCTTTCTTT.

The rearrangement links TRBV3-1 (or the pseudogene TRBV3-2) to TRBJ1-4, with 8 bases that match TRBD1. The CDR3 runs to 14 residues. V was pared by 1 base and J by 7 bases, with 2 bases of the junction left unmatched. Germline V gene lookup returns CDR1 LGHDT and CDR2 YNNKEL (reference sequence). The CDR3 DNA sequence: TGTGCCAGCAGCCAAGTACAGGGGGTTGAAAAACTGTTTTTT. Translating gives CASSQVQGVEKLFF.

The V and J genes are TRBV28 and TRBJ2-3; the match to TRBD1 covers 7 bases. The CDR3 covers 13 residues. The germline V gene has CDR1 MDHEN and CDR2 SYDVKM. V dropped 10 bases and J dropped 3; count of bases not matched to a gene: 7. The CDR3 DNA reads TGTGCCACCTTAGACAGGGATACAGATACGCAGTATTTT. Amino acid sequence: CATLDRDTDTQYF.

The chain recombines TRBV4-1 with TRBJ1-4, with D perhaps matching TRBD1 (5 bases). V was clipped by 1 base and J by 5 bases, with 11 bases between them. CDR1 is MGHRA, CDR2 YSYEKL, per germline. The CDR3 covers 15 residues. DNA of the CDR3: TGCGCCAGCAGCCAAGTCGGGCAGGGCAATGAAAAACTGTTTTTT. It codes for CASSQVGQGNEKLFF.

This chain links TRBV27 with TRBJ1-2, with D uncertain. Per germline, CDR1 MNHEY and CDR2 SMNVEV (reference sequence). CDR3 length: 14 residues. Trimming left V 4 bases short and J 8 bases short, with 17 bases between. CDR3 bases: TGTGCCAGCAGTTATGGGTTCGGGGTTGGGGGCTACACCTTC. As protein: CASSYGFGVGGYTF.

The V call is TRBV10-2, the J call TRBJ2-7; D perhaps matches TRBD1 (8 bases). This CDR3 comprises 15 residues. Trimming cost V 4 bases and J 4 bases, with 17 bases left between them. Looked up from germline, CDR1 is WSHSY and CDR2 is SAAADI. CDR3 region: CASSGRGRGTYEQYF. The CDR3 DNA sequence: TGCGCCAGCAGTGGCAGGGGGCGGGGGACTTACGAGCAGTACTTC.

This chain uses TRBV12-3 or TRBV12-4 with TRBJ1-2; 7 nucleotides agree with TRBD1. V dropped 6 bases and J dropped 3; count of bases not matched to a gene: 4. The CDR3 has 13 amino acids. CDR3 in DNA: TGTGCCAGCAGCCTCGGACAGGACTATGGCTACACCTTC. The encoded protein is CASSLGQDYGYTF.

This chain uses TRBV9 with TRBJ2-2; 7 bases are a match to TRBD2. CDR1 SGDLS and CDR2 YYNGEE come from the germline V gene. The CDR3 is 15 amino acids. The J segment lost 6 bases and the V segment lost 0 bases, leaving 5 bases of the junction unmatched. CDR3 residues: CASSVGGGPSGELFF. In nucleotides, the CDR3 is TGTGCCAGCAGCGTAGGGGGGGGACCCTCCGGGGAGCTGTTTTTT.

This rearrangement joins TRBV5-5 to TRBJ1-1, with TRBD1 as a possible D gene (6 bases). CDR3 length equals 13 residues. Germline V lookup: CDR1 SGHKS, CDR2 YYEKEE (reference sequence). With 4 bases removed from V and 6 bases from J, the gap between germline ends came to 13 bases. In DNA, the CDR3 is TGTGCCAGCAGCAAACTCCAGGGGCCTGAAGCTTTCTTT. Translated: CASSKLQGPEAFF. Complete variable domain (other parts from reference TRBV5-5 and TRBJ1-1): DAGVTQSPTHLIKTRGQQVTLRCSPISGHKSVSWYQQVLGQGPQFIFQYYEKEERGRGNFPDRFSARQFPNYSSELNVNALLLGDSALYLCASSKLQGPEAFFGQGTRLTVV.

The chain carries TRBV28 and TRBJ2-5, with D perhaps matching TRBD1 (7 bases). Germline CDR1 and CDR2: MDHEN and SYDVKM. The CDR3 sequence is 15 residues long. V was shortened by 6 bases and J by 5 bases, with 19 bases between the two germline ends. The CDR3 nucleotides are TGTGCCAGCAGCCAAGGGCAGGGGGGCCTGGAGACCCAGTACTTC. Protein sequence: CASSQGQGGLETQYF. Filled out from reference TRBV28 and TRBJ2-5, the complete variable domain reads DVKVTQSSRYLVKRTGEKVFLECVQDMDHENMFWYRQDPGLGLRLIYFSYDVKMKEKGDIPEGYSVSREKKERFSLILESASTNQTSMYLCASSQGQGGLETQYFGPGTRLLVL.

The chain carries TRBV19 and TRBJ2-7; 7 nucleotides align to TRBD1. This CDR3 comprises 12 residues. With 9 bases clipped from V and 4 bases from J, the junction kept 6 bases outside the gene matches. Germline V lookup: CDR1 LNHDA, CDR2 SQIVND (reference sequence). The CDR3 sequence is CASGTDVYEQYF. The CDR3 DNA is TGTGCCAGCGGGACAGACGTATACGAGCAGTACTTC.

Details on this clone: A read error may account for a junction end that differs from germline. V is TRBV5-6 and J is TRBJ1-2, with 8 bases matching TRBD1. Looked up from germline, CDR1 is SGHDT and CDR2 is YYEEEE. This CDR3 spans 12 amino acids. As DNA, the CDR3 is TGTGCCAGCAGCTTGAGAGGGGAACAGGGGGCCTTC. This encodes CASSLRGEQGAF.

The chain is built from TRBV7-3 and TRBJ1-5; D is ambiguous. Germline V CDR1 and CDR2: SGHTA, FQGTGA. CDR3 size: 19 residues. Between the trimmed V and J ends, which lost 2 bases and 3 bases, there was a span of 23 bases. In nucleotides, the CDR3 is TGTGCCAGCAGCTTATGGTCCGGCGGCACGCTTCCAATCAATCAGCCCCAGCATTTT. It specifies CASSLWSGGTLPINQPQHF.

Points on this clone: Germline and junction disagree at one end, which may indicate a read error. CDR3 region: CASSTHGGIRSF. The CDR3 DNA reads TGTGCCAGCAGTACCCACGGCGGTATTAGGAGCTTC. This sequence joins TRBV12-3 or TRBV12-4 and TRBJ1-2; no definite D call. The CDR3 consists of 12 residues.

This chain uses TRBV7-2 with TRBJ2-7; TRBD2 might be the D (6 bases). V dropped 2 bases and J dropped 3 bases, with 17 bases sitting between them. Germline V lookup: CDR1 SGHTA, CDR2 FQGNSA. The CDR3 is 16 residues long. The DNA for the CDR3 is TGTGCCAGCAGCTTAAGACCTAGGACTACTAGCTACGAGCAGTACTTC. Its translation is CASSLRPRTTSYEQYF.

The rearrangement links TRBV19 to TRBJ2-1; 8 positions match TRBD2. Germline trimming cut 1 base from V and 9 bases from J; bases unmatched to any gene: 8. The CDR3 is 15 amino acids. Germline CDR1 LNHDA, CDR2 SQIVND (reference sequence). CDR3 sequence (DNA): TGTGCCAGTAGTATAGTGACCGGGAGGGCCGCTGAGCAGTTCTTC. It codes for CASSIVTGRAAEQFF. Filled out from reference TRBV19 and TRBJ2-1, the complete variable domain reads DGGITQSPKYLFRKEGQNVTLSCEQNLNHDAMYWYRQDPGQGLRLIYYSQIVNDFQKGDIAEGYSVSREKKESFPLTVTSAQKNPTAFYLCASSIVTGRAAEQFFGPGTRLTVL.

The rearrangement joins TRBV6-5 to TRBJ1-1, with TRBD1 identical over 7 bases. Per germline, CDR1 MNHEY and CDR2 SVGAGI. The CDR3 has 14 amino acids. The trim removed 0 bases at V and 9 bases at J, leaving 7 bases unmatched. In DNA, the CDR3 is TGTGCCAGCAGTTACTCGACAGGGCAGAGTAAAGCTTTCTTT. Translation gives CASSYSTGQSKAFF.

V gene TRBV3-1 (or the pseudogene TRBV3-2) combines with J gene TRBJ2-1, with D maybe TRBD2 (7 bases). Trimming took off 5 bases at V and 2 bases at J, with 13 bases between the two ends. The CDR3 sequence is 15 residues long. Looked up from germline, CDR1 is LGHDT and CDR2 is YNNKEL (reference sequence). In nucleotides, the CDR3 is TGTGCCAGCAGCTCAAAAGGGGGGGCCTACAATGAGCAGTTCTTC. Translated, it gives CASSSKGGAYNEQFF.

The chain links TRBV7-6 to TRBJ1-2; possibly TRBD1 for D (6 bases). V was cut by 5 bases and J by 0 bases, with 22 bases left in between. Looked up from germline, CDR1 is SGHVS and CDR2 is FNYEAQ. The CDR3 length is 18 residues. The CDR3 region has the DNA TGTGCCAGCAGCCCCTACCGGACAGCAAGGATGGCTAACTATGGCTACACCTTC. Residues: CASSPYRTARMANYGYTF. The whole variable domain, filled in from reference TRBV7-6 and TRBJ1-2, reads GAGVSQSPRYKVTKRGQDVALRCDPISGHVSLYWYRQALGQGPEFLTYFNYEAQQDKSGLPNDRFSAERPEGSISTLTIQRTEQRDSAMYRCASSPYRTARMANYGYTFGSGTRLTVV.

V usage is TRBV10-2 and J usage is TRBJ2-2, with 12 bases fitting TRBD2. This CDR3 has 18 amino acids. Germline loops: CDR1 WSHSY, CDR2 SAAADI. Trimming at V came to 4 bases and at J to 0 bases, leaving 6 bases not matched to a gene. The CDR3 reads CASSGGLAGWANTGELFF. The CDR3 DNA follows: TGCGCCAGCAGTGGAGGACTAGCGGGATGGGCGAACACCGGGGAGCTGTTTTTT.